This T cell receptor (beta chain) was profiled in a study of shared clonotypes between healthy human individuals. The overall study: Each donor had three CD4 naive, three CD4 memory, two CD8 naive and one CD8 memory plate.

It was CD45RO-negative cells, positively selected for CCR7, that made up naive CD8 cells, with terminally differentiated effector memory CD45RA+ cells excluded. On this clone: Its antigen is not known.

Only in-frame clones appear in the TCRdb table, and some are missing; sequencing was by immunoSEQ multiplex PCR. The profile shows around 1.9 million clones, just over 90% of them singletons. CDR3 size: 13 residues. CDR1 and CDR2 (germline): WNHNN, SYGVQD (reference sequence). The V gene end was trimmed by 8 bases and the J gene end by 5 bases; junction bases not matched to a gene: 6. The study, taken as a whole, reports: Incompleteness in sorted-subset sequencing, despite large depth, was shown by rarefaction.

This chain links TRBV10-1 with TRBJ2-7, with 10 positions matching TRBD2. This clonotype was obtained from a man aged 18 to 29 in good health. Some clones in this sample may be carry-over from other donors' samples. Sample: naive CD8+ T cells from PBMCs. For the CDR3, the DNA is TGCGCCAGCTGGTATAGCGGGAGGAACGAGCAGTACTTC. As protein: CASWYSGRNEQYF.